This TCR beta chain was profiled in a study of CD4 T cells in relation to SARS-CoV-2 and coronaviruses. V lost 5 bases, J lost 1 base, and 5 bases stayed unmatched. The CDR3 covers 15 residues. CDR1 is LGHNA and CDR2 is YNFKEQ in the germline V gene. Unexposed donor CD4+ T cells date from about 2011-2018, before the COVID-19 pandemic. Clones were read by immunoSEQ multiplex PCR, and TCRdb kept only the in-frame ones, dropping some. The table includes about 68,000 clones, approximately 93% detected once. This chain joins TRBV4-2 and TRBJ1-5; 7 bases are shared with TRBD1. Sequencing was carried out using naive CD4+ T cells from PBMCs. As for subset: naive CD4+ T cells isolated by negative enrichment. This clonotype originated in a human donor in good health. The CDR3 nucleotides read TGTGCCAGCAGCTACAGGGGCGGGAGCAATCAGCCCCAGCATTTT. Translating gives CASSYRGGSNQPQHF.